This T cell receptor beta chain is from a study of cytomegalovirus exposure and HLA in healthy donors. Findings and limits, study-wide: Some highly shared sequence variants likely arose as a pipeline artifact. Earlier results showed most TCR beta V segments being productive about 87% or about 30% of the time. A few of the chains that were CMV-associated were confirmed in vitro to be specific for CMV antigens.

The V and J ends lost 5 bases and 5 bases respectively, with 18 bases between them. The CDR3 is 15 amino acids. Germline V CDR1 and CDR2: MNHEY, SVGAGI. On this clone: Its antigen remains unidentified.

The PCR ran on 60 Vbeta and 13 Jbeta primers. Source study methods: Some 12 million shared chains were among the approximately 82 million unique TCR beta chains that a later analysis counted. The table came from immunoSEQ multiplex PCR; TCRdb's copy has only in-frame clones and leaves some out. That table supplies the V and J calls and clone size; D and trimming were determined from the DNA. The data hold about 130,000 clones, with 70% to 80% observed a single time. V usage is TRBV6-5 and J usage is TRBJ1-2; perhaps TRBD1 as D (5 bases). Sequencing input: PBMCs. The TCR comes from a human donor in good health. As DNA, the CDR3 is TGTGCCAGCAGTCGAGGAGGGACTTACGAATATGGCTACACCTTC. Translating it yields CASSRGGTYEYGYTF.